These T cell receptor beta chains were read from a single sample in a study of identical twins. TCRdb re-derived calls from the 5' RACE reads in MiXCR, one entry per CDR3 protein. The sample yields 400,000 to 650,000 distinct CDR3 sequences, under 25% seen once. Another study also made use of these data, one on T cells expressing NK-cell markers.

Sample: CD4+ T cells sorted from blood. The receptor set was obtained from a woman under 30 in good health. The CDR3 runs from the conserved cysteine through the conserved F or W. The order of the fields is V gene, clone size, CDR3 length, CDR3 protein. Part of the rows lack a size; the others show once, few, many or a class for expanded clones.

V gene: TRBV25-1
clone size: -
CDR3 length: 16
CDR3 protein: CASSEFRRAGYNEQFF

V gene: TRBV20-1
clone size: -
CDR3 length: 13
CDR3 protein: CSARAPGRTSQYF

V gene: TRBV19
clone size: -
CDR3 length: 17
CDR3 protein: CASSSFSGLGSYQPQHF

V gene: TRBV11-2
clone size: few
CDR3 length: 16
CDR3 protein: CASSPLQREGPYEQYF

V gene: TRBV7-9
clone size: -
CDR3 length: 14
CDR3 protein: CASSLTQSADTQYF

V gene: TRBV6-1
clone size: -
CDR3 length: 14
CDR3 protein: CASRGLLSNSPLHF

V gene: TRBV3-1
clone size: few
CDR3 length: 14
CDR3 protein: CASSHIAGKDEQYF

V gene: TRBV10-2
clone size: -
CDR3 length: 13
CDR3 protein: CASGRTGYDEQFF

V gene: TRBV5-1
clone size: -
CDR3 length: 16
CDR3 protein: CASRRLAGSSTDTQYF

V gene: TRBV12-3/TRBV12-4
clone size: few
CDR3 length: 15
CDR3 protein: CASSFNLAGPDTQYF

V gene: TRBV10-1
clone size: -
CDR3 length: 15
CDR3 protein: CATPRGTPEVSEQYF

V gene: TRBV7-8
clone size: -
CDR3 length: 14
CDR3 protein: CASSFAGDLDTQYF

V gene: TRBV20-1
clone size: -
CDR3 length: 13
CDR3 protein: CSAIAGAGGELFF

V gene: TRBV27
clone size: few
CDR3 length: 16
CDR3 protein: CASRPSGTEGNQPQHF

V gene: TRBV12-3/TRBV12-4
clone size: -
CDR3 length: 14
CDR3 protein: CASSFRGEGYPQFF

V gene: TRBV24-1
clone size: -
CDR3 length: 14
CDR3 protein: CATSEGGSYNEQFF

V gene: TRBV20-1
clone size: -
CDR3 length: 12
CDR3 protein: CSAWAGQETQYF

V gene: TRBV28
clone size: once
CDR3 length: 13
CDR3 protein: CASRPSGVEGYTF

V gene: TRBV20-1
clone size: -
CDR3 length: 17
CDR3 protein: CSAREKKAGGLDNEQFF

V gene: TRBV12-3/TRBV12-4
clone size: many
CDR3 length: 15
CDR3 protein: CASSHRDFSGNTIYF

V gene: TRBV12-3/TRBV12-4
clone size: few
CDR3 length: 15
CDR3 protein: CASSPKDRLNTEAFF

V gene: TRBV7-9
clone size: -
CDR3 length: 14
CDR3 protein: CASIGGGSYNEQFF

V gene: TRBV7-7
clone size: few
CDR3 length: 15
CDR3 protein: CASSFSAGGDGELFF

V gene: TRBV27
clone size: few
CDR3 length: 14
CDR3 protein: CASSPRRGGYEQYF

V gene: TRBV5-1
clone size: many
CDR3 length: 16
CDR3 protein: CASSLDGTAGYNEQFF

V gene: TRBV5-1
clone size: many
CDR3 length: 13
CDR3 protein: CASSFSGTDTQYF

V gene: TRBV12-3/TRBV12-4
clone size: many
CDR3 length: 15
CDR3 protein: CASSRPGTGRDTQYF